This T cell receptor (beta chain) was obtained from a study of tumor-infiltrating lymphocytes in primary liver carcinoma. Turning to the study itself: Subjects consisted of male and female patients aged 30 to 69 years.

Whole-study findings and limits: Tumor region pairs shared more overlap than did tumor-adjacent and tumor-blood pairs.

It was from approximately 22-30 mg of unsorted bulk tissue that RNA and DNA were co-extracted. V shed 6 bases and J shed 4 bases, with 13 bases lying between them. The CDR3 sequence is 14 residues long. Germline V gene data show CDR1 as MNHEY and CDR2 as SVGAGI. TCR beta cDNA was reverse-transcribed from about 500 ng of total RNA. The reaction used a constant-region primer and ProtoScript II reverse transcriptase. ARM-PCR was slightly modified, and three nested multiplex PCR rounds with it gave rise to the TCR beta libraries. The two initial PCR rounds, approximately 10 cycles each, used TRBV1-TRBV30 forward and C-beta reverse primers. TCRdb reanalysed the multiplex PCR reads using MiXCR and keeps one entry per CDR3 protein. The sample carries 85,000 to 100,000 distinct CDR3 sequences, about 70% recorded once. By proportion, this clonotype is medium-sized (0.01 to 0.1%). Its target is unknown.

The chain combines TRBV6-5 with TRBJ1-3, with D unclear. The receptor comes from a man aged 40-49 years with primary liver carcinoma and hepatitis B virus infection. The sequenced material came from tumor-adjacent normal liver tissue. The CDR3 DNA is TGTGCCAGCAGACTAACGGCGGCAGGAAACACCATATATTTT. Translated: CASRLTAAGNTIYF.